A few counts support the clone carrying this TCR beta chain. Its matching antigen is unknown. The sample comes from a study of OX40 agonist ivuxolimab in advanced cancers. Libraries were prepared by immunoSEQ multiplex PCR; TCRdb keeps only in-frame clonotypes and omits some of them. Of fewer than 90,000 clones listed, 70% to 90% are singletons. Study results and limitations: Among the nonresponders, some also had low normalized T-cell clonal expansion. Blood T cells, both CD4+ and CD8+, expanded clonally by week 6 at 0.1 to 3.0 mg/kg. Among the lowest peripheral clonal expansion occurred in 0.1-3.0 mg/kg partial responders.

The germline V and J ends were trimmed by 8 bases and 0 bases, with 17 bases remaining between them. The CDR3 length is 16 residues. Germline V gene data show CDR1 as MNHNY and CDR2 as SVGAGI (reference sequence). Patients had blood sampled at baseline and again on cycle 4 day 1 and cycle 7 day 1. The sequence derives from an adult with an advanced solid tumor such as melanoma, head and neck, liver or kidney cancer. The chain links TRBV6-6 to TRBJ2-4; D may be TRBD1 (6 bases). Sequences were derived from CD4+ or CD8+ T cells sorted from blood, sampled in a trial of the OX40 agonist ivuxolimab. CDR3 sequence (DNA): TGTGCCAGCTTTAGCCCGGGACAACTAGCCAAAAACATTCAGTACTTC. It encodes CASFSPGQLAKNIQYF.